This TCR beta chain was sequenced for a study of T cell changes during pregnancy in multiple sclerosis. The CDR3 covers 17 residues. With 4 bases clipped from V and 2 bases from J, the junction kept 11 bases outside the gene matches. Germline values: CDR1 SEHNR, CDR2 FQNEAQ (reference sequence). Profiled with immunoSEQ multiplex PCR; TCRdb holds only in-frame clones, not every one. The profile shows 33,000 or so clones, 90% of them singletons. The V gene is TRBV7-9, the J gene TRBJ1-1, with 9 bases matching TRBD1. This material consisted of peripheral blood, taken in the third trimester of pregnancy. The sequence came from a female donor in good health, enrolled as a control in a pregnancy study. Here the CDR3 reads CASSYEGQGPINTEAFF. CDR3 coding DNA: TGTGCCAGCAGCTATGAGGGACAGGGACCCATAAACACTGAAGCTTTCTTT.